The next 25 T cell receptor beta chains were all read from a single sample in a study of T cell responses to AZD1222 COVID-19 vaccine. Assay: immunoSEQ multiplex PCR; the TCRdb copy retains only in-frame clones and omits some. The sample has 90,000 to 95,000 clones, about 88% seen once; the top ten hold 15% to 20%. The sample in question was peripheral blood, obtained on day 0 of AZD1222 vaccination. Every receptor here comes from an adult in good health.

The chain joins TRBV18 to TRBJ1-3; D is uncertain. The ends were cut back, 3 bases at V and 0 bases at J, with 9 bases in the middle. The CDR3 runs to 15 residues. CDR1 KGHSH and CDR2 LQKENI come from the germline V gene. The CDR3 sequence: CASSPNQASGNTIYF. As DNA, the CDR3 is TGTGCCAGCTCACCCAATCAGGCCTCTGGAAACACCATATATTTT.

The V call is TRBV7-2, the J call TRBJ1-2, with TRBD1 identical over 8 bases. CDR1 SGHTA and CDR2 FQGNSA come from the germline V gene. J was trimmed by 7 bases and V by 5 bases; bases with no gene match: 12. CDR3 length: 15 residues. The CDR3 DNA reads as TGTGCCAGCAGCCCTACAGCAGGGGGCGGATTTGGCTACACCTTC. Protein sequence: CASSPTAGGGFGYTF.

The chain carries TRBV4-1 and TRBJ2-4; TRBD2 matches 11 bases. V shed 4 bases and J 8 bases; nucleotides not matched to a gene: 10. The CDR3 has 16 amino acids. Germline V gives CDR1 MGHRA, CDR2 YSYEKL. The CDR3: CASSPPSGRNTHIQYF. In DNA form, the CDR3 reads TGCGCCAGCAGCCCTCCTAGCGGGAGGAATACGCACATTCAGTACTTC.

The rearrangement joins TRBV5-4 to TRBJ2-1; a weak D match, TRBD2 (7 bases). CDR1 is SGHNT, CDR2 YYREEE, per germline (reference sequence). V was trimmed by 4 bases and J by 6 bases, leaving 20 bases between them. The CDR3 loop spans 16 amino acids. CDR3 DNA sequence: TGTGCCAGCAGCCCAAAGGGGGGGTCCTTAGCCAATGAGCAGTTCTTC. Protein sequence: CASSPKGGSLANEQFF.

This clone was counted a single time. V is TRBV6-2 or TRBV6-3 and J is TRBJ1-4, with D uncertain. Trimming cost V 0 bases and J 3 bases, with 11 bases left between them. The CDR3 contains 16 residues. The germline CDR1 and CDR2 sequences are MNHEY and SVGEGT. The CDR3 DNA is TGTGCCAGCAGTTACTCGCGTCCGGGGTCTAATGAAAAACTGTTTTTT. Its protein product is CASSYSRPGSNEKLFF.

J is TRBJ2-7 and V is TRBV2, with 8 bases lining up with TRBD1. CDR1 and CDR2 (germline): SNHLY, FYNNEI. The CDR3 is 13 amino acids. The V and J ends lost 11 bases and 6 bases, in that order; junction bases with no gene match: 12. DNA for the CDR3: TGTGCCGGGTCCGGGACAGGTGGTATCGAGCAGTACTTC. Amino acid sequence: CAGSGTGGIEQYF.

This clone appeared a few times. Written as DNA, the CDR3 is TGTGCCAGTAGTATCCAGACTAGCGCGCAACTTGACGAGCAGTACTTC. Its protein product is CASSIQTSAQLDEQYF. V gene TRBV19 combines with J gene TRBJ2-7, with 8 bases that match TRBD2. Germline V gives CDR1 LNHDA, CDR2 SQIVND (reference sequence). CDR3 size: 16 residues. The V segment lost 3 bases and the J segment 5 bases; nucleotides outside the gene matches: 12.

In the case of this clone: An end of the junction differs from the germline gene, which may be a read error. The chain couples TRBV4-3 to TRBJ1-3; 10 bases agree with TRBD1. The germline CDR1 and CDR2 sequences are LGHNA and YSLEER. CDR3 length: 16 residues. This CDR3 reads CPSSRHPGQGRNTIYF. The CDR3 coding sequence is TGCCCCAGCAGCCGACACCCGGGACAGGGGAGAAACACCATATATTTT.

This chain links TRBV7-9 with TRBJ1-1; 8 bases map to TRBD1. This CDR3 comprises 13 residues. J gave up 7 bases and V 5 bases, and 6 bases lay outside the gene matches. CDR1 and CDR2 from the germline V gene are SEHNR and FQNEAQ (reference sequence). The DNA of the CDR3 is TGTGCCAGCAGCACCCAGGGGGCAAGTGAAGCTTTCTTT. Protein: CASSTQGASEAFF.

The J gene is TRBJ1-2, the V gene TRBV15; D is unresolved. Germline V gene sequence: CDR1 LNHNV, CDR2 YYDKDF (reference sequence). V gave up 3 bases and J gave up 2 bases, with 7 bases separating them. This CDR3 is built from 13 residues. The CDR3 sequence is CATSSRGNYGYTF. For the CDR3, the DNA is TGTGCCACCAGCAGTCGGGGAAACTATGGCTACACCTTC.

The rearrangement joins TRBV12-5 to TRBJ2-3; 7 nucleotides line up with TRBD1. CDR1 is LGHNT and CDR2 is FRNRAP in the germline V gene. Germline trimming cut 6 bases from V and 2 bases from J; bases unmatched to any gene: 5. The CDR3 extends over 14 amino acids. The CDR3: CASGEGADTDTQYF. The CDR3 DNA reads TGTGCTAGTGGCGAGGGGGCAGACACAGATACGCAGTATTTT. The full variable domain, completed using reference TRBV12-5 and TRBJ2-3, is DARVTQTPRHKVTEMGQEVTMRCQPILGHNTVFWYRQTMMQGLELLAYFRNRAPLDDSGMPKDRFSAEMPDATLATLKIQPSEPRDSAVYFCASGEGADTDTQYFGPGTRLTVL.

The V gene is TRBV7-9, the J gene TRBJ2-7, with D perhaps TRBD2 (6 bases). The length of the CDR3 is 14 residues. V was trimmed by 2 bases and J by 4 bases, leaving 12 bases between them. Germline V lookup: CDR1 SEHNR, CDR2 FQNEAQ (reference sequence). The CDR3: CASSLPGVQYEQYF. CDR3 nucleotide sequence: TGTGCCAGCAGCTTACCGGGAGTTCAATACGAGCAGTACTTC.

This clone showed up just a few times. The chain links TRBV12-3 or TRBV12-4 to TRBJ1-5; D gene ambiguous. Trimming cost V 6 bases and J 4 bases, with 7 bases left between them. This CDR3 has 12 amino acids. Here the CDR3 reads CASSLLNQPQHF. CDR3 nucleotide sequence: TGTGCCAGCAGCCTTTTGAATCAGCCCCAGCATTTT.

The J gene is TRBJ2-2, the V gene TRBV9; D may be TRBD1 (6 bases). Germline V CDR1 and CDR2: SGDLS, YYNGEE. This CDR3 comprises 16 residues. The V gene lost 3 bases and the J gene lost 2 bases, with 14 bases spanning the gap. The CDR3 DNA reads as TGTGCCAGCAGCGCGACCGGGACACTTAACACCGGGGAGCTGTTTTTT. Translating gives CASSATGTLNTGELFF.

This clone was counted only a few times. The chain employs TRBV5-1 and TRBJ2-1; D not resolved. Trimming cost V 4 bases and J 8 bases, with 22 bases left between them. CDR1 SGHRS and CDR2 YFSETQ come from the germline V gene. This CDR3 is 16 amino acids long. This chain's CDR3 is CASSPRPDKMNDEQFF. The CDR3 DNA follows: TGCGCCAGCAGCCCGCGCCCCGACAAGATGAATGATGAGCAGTTCTTC.

This CDR3 is CASSEYGAGGEQYF. CDR3 DNA sequence: TGTGCCAGCAGTGAATATGGGGCGGGTGGCGAGCAGTACTTC. V and J are TRBV25-1 and TRBJ2-7; D tentatively reads TRBD1 or TRBD2 (5 bases each). Germline V lookup: CDR1 MGHDK, CDR2 SYGVNS. The CDR3 runs 14 residues. With 0 bases removed from V and 6 bases from J, the gap between germline ends came to 12 bases.

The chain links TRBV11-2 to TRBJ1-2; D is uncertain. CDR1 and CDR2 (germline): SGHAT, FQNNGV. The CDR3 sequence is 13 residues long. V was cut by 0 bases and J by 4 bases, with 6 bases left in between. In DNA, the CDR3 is TGTGCCAGCAGCTTAGAACCAGGCTATGGCTACACCTTC. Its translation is CASSLEPGYGYTF. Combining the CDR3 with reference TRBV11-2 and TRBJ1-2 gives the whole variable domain EAGVAQSPRYKIIEKRQSVAFWCNPISGHATLYWYQQILGQGPKLLIQFQNNGVVDDSQLPKDRFSAERLKGVDSTLKIQPAKLEDSAVYLCASSLEPGYGYTFGSGTRLTVV.

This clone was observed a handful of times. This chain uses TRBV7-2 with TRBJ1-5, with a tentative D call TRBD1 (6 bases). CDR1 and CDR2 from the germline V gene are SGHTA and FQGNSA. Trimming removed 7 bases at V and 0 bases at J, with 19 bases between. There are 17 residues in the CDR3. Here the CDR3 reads CASTLGGARDSNQPQHF. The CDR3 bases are TGTGCCAGCACCCTAGGGGGGGCTCGGGATAGCAATCAGCCCCAGCATTTT.

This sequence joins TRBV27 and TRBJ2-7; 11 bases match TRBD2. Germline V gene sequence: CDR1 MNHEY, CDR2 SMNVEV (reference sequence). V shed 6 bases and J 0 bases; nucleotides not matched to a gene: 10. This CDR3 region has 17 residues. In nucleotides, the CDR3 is TGTGCCAGCAGAATAGGGCTAGCGGGAGGATTCTCCTACGAGCAGTACTTC. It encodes CASRIGLAGGFSYEQYF.

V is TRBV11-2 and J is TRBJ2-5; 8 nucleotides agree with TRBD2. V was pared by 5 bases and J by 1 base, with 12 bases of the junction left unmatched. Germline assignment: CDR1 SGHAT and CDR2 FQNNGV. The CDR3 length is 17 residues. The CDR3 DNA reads TGTGCCAGCAGCCCCCGGGGGGGCGGGTGGCCCCAAGAGACCCAGTACTTC. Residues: CASSPRGGGWPQETQYF.

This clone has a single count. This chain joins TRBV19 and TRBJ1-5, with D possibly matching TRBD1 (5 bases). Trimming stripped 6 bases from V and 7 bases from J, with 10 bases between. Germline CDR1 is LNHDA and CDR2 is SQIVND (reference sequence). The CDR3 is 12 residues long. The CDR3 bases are TGTGCCAGTAGGCTGGGGCTCCAGCCCCAGCATTTT. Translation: CASRLGLQPQHF.

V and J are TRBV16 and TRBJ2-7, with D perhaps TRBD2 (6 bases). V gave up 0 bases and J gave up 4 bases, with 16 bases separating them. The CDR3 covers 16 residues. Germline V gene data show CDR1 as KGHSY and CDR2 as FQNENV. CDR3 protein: CASSQSNRAGGYEQYF. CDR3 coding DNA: TGTGCCAGCAGCCAATCTAACCGCGCCGGAGGGTACGAGCAGTACTTC.

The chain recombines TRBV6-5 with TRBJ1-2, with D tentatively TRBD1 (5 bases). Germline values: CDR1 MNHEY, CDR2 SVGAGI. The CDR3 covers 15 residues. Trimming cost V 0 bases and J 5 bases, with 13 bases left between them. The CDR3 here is CASSYSTDLRYGYTF. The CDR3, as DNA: TGTGCCAGCAGTTACTCGACAGATCTTCGATATGGCTACACCTTC.

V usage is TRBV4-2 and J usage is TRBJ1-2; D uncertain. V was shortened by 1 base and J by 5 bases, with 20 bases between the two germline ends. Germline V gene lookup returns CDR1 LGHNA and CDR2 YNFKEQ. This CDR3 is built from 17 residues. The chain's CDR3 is CASSQGFALADFYGYTF. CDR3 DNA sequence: TGTGCCAGCAGCCAAGGATTTGCTCTGGCAGACTTTTATGGCTACACCTTC.

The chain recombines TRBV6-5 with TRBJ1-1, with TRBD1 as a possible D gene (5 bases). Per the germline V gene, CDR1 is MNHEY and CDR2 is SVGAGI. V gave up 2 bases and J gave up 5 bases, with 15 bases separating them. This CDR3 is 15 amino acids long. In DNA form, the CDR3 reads TGTGCCAGCAGTTACCGGGGGACTTCAGGGACTGAAGCTTTCTTT. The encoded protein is CASSYRGTSGTEAFF.